The next 11 T cell receptor beta chains were all read from a single sample in a study of PD-1 blockade in classical Hodgkin lymphoma. Time point described: cycle 4 day 1 (C4D1), after more than five weeks of nivolumab. Relapse was seen in all patients after autologous stem cell transplantation, and brentuximab vedotin exposure was variable. After thawing, PBMCs were subjected to magnetic negative selection to isolate CD8+ T cells. Assay: immunoSEQ multiplex PCR; the TCRdb copy retains only in-frame clones and omits some. The sample shows about 21,000 clones, approximately 80% of them seen only once. The sequencing here drew on CD8+ T cells from blood, taken before the fourth cycle of nivolumab. The receptors were gathered from a human donor with classical Hodgkin lymphoma.

The chain links TRBV7-9 to TRBJ1-1; 7 positions agree with TRBD1. The CDR3 is 17 residues long. J gave up 5 bases and V 2 bases, and 14 bases lay outside the gene matches. Germline assignment: CDR1 SEHNR and CDR2 FQNEAQ (reference sequence). As DNA, the CDR3 is TGTGCCAGCAGCTTACCCCACCGAGAAGCAGGGGGAACTGAAGCTTTCTTT. Translation: CASSLPHREAGGTEAFF.

The chain recombines TRBV27 with TRBJ1-2; perhaps TRBD1 as D (5 bases). This CDR3 is 14 amino acids long. The ends were cut back, 5 bases at V and 5 bases at J, with 15 bases in the middle. Germline V gene data show CDR1 as MNHEY and CDR2 as SMNVEV (reference sequence). As DNA, the CDR3 is TGTGCCAGCAGTGACCCAAGGGGAGGGTATGGCTACACCTTC. As protein: CASSDPRGGYGYTF.

V gene TRBV6-6 combines with J gene TRBJ1-6, with D tentatively TRBD1 (5 bases). CDR1 is MNHNY and CDR2 is SVGAGI in the germline V gene (reference sequence). The ends were cut back, 5 bases at V and 1 base at J, with 12 bases in the middle. The length of the CDR3 is 16 residues. The CDR3 DNA is TGTGCCAGCAGTGCGTCTGGGGGTTCCTATAATTCACCCCTCCACTTT. Amino acids: CASSASGGSYNSPLHF.

The chain recombines TRBV7-9 with TRBJ1-2, with D hard to call. The V end was cut by 5 bases, the J end by 4 bases, with 11 bases between. This CDR3 comprises 13 residues. CDR1 and CDR2 (germline): SEHNR, FQNEAQ (reference sequence). CDR3 DNA: TGTGCCAGCAGCCCGTCGGAGTCCTATGGCTACACCTTC. Amino acids: CASSPSESYGYTF.

The chain uses TRBV15 and TRBJ1-1; no definite D call. V was cut by 7 bases and J by 3 bases, with 9 bases left in between. Germline V lookup: CDR1 LNHNV, CDR2 YYDKDF (reference sequence). CDR3 size: 12 residues. The chain's CDR3 is CATTSSDTEAFF. In nucleotides, the CDR3 is TGTGCCACCACCTCTTCTGACACTGAAGCTTTCTTT.

The chain employs TRBV11-2 and TRBJ1-1; D remains unclear. Germline loops: CDR1 SGHAT, CDR2 FQNNGV. Deletions cut 5 bases from V and 8 bases from J, with 9 bases between. The CDR3 covers 11 residues. The CDR3 coding sequence is TGTGCCAGCAGCCGATCCGACGAAGCTTTCTTT. Encoded protein: CASSRSDEAFF.

The rearrangement joins TRBV19 to TRBJ1-2; D remains ambiguous. The CDR3 contains 12 residues. Germline lookup yields CDR1 LNHDA and CDR2 SQIVND (reference sequence). V lost 10 bases to trimming and J lost 4 bases, with 13 bases between them. The chain's CDR3 is CAIPDFPYGYTF. CDR3 DNA: TGTGCCATACCGGACTTTCCCTATGGCTACACCTTC.

This chain connects TRBV7-6 to TRBJ1-1; D perhaps matches TRBD1 (5 bases). Trimming left V 7 bases short and J 1 base short, with 16 bases between. Germline-derived CDR1 and CDR2 are SGHVS and FNYEAQ. This CDR3 comprises 15 residues. The CDR3 DNA is TGTGCCAGCACCCAACCCGGGGCTGCGAACACTGAAGCTTTCTTT. It yields the protein CASTQPGAANTEAFF.

J is TRBJ1-3 and V is TRBV9; no firm D call. Germline CDR1 and CDR2: SGDLS and YYNGEE. The CDR3 totals 12 residues. V gave up 3 bases and J gave up 11 bases, with 12 bases separating them. The CDR3 loop reads CASSEGGMAIYF. In DNA form, the CDR3 reads TGTGCCAGCAGCGAAGGCGGAATGGCCATATATTTT. Filled out from reference TRBV9 and TRBJ1-3, the complete variable domain reads DSGVTQTPKHLITATGQRVTLRCSPRSGDLSVYWYQQSLDQGLQFLIQYYNGEERAKGNILERFSAQQFPDLHSELNLSSLELGDSALYFCASSEGGMAIYFGEGSWLTVV.

This clone was detected only once. V usage is TRBV29-1 and J usage is TRBJ1-4, with 11 bases aligning to TRBD1. CDR1 and CDR2 (germline): SQVTM, ANQGSEA. The CDR3 is 15 residues long. V shed 0 bases and J 11 bases; nucleotides not matched to a gene: 8. CDR3 region: CSVEDWGQGEAKLFF. DNA for the CDR3: TGCAGCGTTGAAGACTGGGGACAGGGGGAGGCGAAACTGTTTTTT.

This clone showed up just a few times. The CDR3 reads CASSSSGTGANEQFF. The DNA for the CDR3 is TGTGCCAGCAGCTCCTCCGGGACAGGGGCCAATGAGCAGTTCTTC. The chain links TRBV9 to TRBJ2-1, with 10 bases fitting TRBD1. The junction had 7 bases not matched to a gene; V was cut back by 4 bases and J by 6 bases. This CDR3 has 15 residues. Germline CDR1 SGDLS, CDR2 YYNGEE.